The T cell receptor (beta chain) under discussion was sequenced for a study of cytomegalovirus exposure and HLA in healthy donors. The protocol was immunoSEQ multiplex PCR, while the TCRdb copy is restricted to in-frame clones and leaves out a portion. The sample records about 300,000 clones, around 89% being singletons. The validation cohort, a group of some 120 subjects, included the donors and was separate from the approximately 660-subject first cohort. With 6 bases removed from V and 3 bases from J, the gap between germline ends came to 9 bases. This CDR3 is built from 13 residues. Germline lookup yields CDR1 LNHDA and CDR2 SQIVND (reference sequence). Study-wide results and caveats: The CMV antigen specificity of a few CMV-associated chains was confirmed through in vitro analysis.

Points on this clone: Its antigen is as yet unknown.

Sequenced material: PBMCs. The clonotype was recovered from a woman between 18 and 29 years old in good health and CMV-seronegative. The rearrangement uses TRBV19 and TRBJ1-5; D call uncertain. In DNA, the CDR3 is TGTGCCAGTAGCACAATGGTCAATCAGCCCCAGCATTTT. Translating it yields CASSTMVNQPQHF.